Presented here are 28 T cell receptor beta chains from one specimen sequenced in a study of shared clonotypes between healthy human individuals. Repertoires were generated with immunoSEQ multiplex PCR, while TCRdb's copy carries only in-frame clones and drops some. The data hold about 380,000 clones, with roughly 96% observed a single time. What was sequenced was memory CD8+ T cells sorted from blood. The subset denotes: CD45RO+ cells pooled with CCR7-negative TemRA cells. The source of these receptors is a man aged 25 to 45 in good health.

The CDR3 nucleotides read TGTGCCAGCAGCCAGGAGGGGATCTCTGGAAACACCATATATTTT. This translates into CASSQEGISGNTIYF. The J gene is TRBJ1-3, the V gene TRBV5-5; a possible D gene is TRBD1 (5 bases). The ends were cut back, 4 bases at V and 0 bases at J, with 11 bases in the middle. The germline gives CDR1 SGHKS, CDR2 YYEKEE (reference sequence). This CDR3 has 15 amino acids.

This chain connects TRBV27 to TRBJ2-5, with TRBD1 identical over 8 bases. Germline CDR1 and CDR2: MNHEY and SMNVEV (reference sequence). Trimming took 0 bases from V and 5 from J; bases not matched to a gene: 14. The CDR3 consists of 18 residues. CDR3 amino acids: CASSLSPPRTGRRETQYF. CDR3 DNA: TGTGCCAGCAGTTTATCGCCCCCCCGGACAGGGCGGAGGGAGACCCAGTACTTC.

J is TRBJ2-1 and V is TRBV13, with a weak D call TRBD1 (5 bases). V gave up 8 bases and J gave up 7 bases, with 9 bases separating them. CDR1 is PRHDT, CDR2 FYEKMQ, per germline (reference sequence). The CDR3 spans 11 residues. The chain's CDR3 is CASARGNEQFF. CDR3 coding DNA: TGTGCCAGCGCAAGGGGAAATGAGCAGTTCTTC. The variable domain in full, completed from reference TRBV13 and TRBJ2-1, reads AAGVIQSPRHLIKEKRETATLKCYPIPRHDTVYWYQQGPGQDPQFLISFYEKMQSDKGSIPDRFSAQQFSDYHSELNMSSLELGDSALYFCASARGNEQFFGPGTRLTVL.

This chain uses TRBV7-6 with TRBJ1-6; D gene ambiguous. V lost 2 bases, J lost 5 bases, and 10 bases lay in between. The CDR3 runs to 15 residues. CDR1 and CDR2 from the germline V gene are SGHVS and FNYEAQ. CDR3 DNA: TGTGCCAGCAGCTTAATCGCGGATGATAATTCACCCCTCCACTTT. Translation gives CASSLIADDNSPLHF.

Concerning this clone: Different DNA sequences within this sample yield the same CDR3. This chain uses TRBV5-1 with TRBJ2-7; TRBD2 agrees at 14 bases. Germline CDR1 is SGHRS and CDR2 is YFSETQ. With V trimmed by 0 bases and J by 5 bases, 4 bases remained unmatched. There are 16 residues in the CDR3. The CDR3 protein is CASSLGTSGRMNEQYF. The CDR3 DNA reads as TGCGCCAGCAGCTTGGGGACTAGCGGGAGGATGAACGAGCAGTACTTC.

The V and J genes are TRBV30 and TRBJ2-3; no reliable D call. The V end was cut by 4 bases, the J end by 3 bases, with 11 bases between. The CDR3 is 13 amino acids. Germline CDR1 reads GTSNPN; CDR2 reads SVGIG (reference sequence). This chain's CDR3 is CAWTGKWTDTQYF. Here the CDR3 DNA reads TGTGCCTGGACAGGAAAGTGGACAGATACGCAGTATTTT.

The genes are TRBV29-1 and TRBJ2-3, with D perhaps TRBD2 (7 bases). V lost 7 bases and J 3 bases, leaving 11 bases between the germline ends. CDR3 size: 12 residues. Germline assignment: CDR1 SQVTM and CDR2 ANQGSEA. The CDR3 region has the DNA TGCAGCGAAAAGGGGGGGACAGATACGCAGTATTTT. Amino acid sequence: CSEKGGTDTQYF.

The chain uses TRBV28 and TRBJ2-3; 8 bases match TRBD1. Germline V gene lookup returns CDR1 MDHEN and CDR2 SYDVKM. J lost 1 base, V lost 4 bases, and 4 bases had no gene match. CDR3 length equals 15 residues. The CDR3 DNA reads TGTGCCAGCAGTTCACCGGGACAGGGCACAGATACGCAGTATTTT. It yields the protein CASSSPGQGTDTQYF.

The chain combines TRBV4-2 with TRBJ2-3, with 9 bases fitting TRBD2. The V gene end was trimmed by 1 base and the J gene end by 3 bases; junction bases not matched to a gene: 11. CDR1 LGHNA and CDR2 YNFKEQ come from the germline V gene. The CDR3 is made up of 18 amino acids. The CDR3 DNA sequence: TGTGCCAGCAGCCAAGGACCCGGCCTAGCGGGACAGACAGATACGCAGTATTTT. The encoded protein is CASSQGPGLAGQTDTQYF.

The rearrangement links TRBV6-5 to TRBJ1-5, with 7 bases fitting TRBD1. From germline, CDR1 is MNHEY and CDR2 SVGAGI. This CDR3 is built from 13 residues. Germline trimming cut 5 bases from V and 7 bases from J; bases unmatched to any gene: 5. Here the CDR3 reads CASSTGAEQPQHF. DNA of the CDR3: TGTGCCAGCAGTACAGGGGCGGAACAGCCCCAGCATTTT.

This clone was seen once. The chain links TRBV5-1 to TRBJ2-2, with 9 bases aligning to TRBD2. There are 15 residues in the CDR3. V lost 5 bases, J lost 1 base, and 3 bases stayed unmatched. Germline lookup yields CDR1 SGHRS and CDR2 YFSETQ. CDR3 DNA sequence: TGCGCCAGCAGTCCGACTAGCGGGAACACCGGGGAGCTGTTTTTT. This gives the protein CASSPTSGNTGELFF.

The DNA of the CDR3 is TGTGCCAGCAGCTGGACCAGGGGGCGGGAGGGTTCAGATACGCAGTATTTT. It yields the protein CASSWTRGREGSDTQYF. The chain joins TRBV13 to TRBJ2-3; D possibly corresponds to TRBD2 (9 bases). Per germline, CDR1 PRHDT and CDR2 FYEKMQ (reference sequence). The CDR3 runs to 17 residues. V was cut by 4 bases and J by 4 bases, with 21 bases left in between.

With respect to this clone: Germline is not matched at one junction end, which may reflect a read error. The chain carries TRBV6-1 and TRBJ2-7, with 7 positions matching TRBD1. The CDR3 runs to 13 residues. Germline V gene sequence: CDR1 MNHNS, CDR2 SASEGT. CDR3 coding DNA: TGTGTCAGCAGGTGGGACAGAGAGTGGGTGCAGTACTTC. Translated: CVSRWDREWVQYF.

The rearrangement links TRBV28 to TRBJ2-5, with TRBD2 matching 7 bases. Losses at the gene ends were 7 bases for V and 2 bases for J; bases not matched to a gene: 4. Germline V lookup: CDR1 MDHEN, CDR2 SYDVKM. The CDR3 is made up of 13 amino acids. The CDR3, as DNA: TGTGCCAGCACCCGGGGAGGGCAAGAGACCCAGTACTTC. Protein sequence: CASTRGGQETQYF.

The CDR3 DNA follows: TGTGCCAGCAAGATTGACAGGGTCGGCGAGCAGTACTTC. This gives the protein CASKIDRVGEQYF. The rearrangement uses TRBV28 and TRBJ2-7, with TRBD1 matching over 7 bases. With V trimmed by 7 bases and J by 6 bases, 9 bases remained unmatched. Germline values: CDR1 MDHEN, CDR2 SYDVKM. There are 13 residues in the CDR3.

The rearrangement links TRBV4-2 to TRBJ2-3, with TRBD2 matching over 10 bases. The J segment lost 7 bases and the V segment lost 5 bases, leaving 12 bases of the junction unmatched. Germline V gene lookup returns CDR1 LGHNA and CDR2 YNFKEQ. The CDR3 length is 16 residues. CDR3 sequence: CASSARQGTSVNTQYF. The CDR3 DNA is TGTGCCAGCAGCGCACGACAGGGGACTAGCGTGAATACGCAGTATTTT.

The gene calls are TRBV27 and TRBJ1-4; possibly TRBD1 for D (6 bases). The germline V gene encodes CDR1 MNHEY and CDR2 SMNVEV (reference sequence). The CDR3 sequence is 14 residues long. V was cut by 3 bases and J by 10 bases, with 15 bases left in between. The CDR3 protein is CASSFRGLSGKLFF. Here the CDR3 DNA reads TGTGCCAGCAGTTTCAGGGGATTATCTGGAAAACTGTTTTTT.

The V gene is TRBV18, the J gene TRBJ1-1, with D unclear. Trimming took 6 bases from V and 0 from J, leaving 14 bases between them. Looked up from germline, CDR1 is KGHSH and CDR2 is LQKENI. The CDR3 spans 15 residues. The CDR3 protein is CASSTRDGMNTEAFF. The CDR3 coding sequence is TGTGCCAGCTCCACCCGTGACGGTATGAACACTGAAGCTTTCTTT. Looking up the rest from reference TRBV18 and TRBJ1-1 gives the full variable domain: NAGVMQNPRHLVRRRGQEARLRCSPMKGHSHVYWYRQLPEEGLKFMVYLQKENIIDESGMPKERFSAEFPKEGPSILRIQQVVRGDSAAYFCASSTRDGMNTEAFFGQGTRLTVV.

V is TRBV10-1 and J is TRBJ2-7; tentatively, D is TRBD2 (5 bases). Trimming shortened V by 5 bases and J by 9 bases, and 17 bases separated the two germline ends. Germline CDR1 WNHNN, CDR2 SYGVQD (reference sequence). The CDR3 totals 13 residues. This CDR3 is CASSQDLDGVQYF. CDR3 sequence (DNA): TGCGCCAGCAGTCAGGACCTTGACGGGGTGCAGTACTTC.

With regard to this clone: The sample has other DNA sequences that encode this CDR3 too. V is TRBV28 and J is TRBJ1-2; D perhaps matches TRBD1 (6 bases). This CDR3 is 14 amino acids long. Trimming removed 1 base at V and 5 bases at J, with 11 bases between. The germline CDR1 and CDR2 sequences are MDHEN and SYDVKM. CDR3 nucleotide sequence: TGTGCCAGCAGTTTATCCAGGGGAGGGTATGGCTACACCTTC. It translates to CASSLSRGGYGYTF.

The rearrangement links TRBV25-1 to TRBJ2-1; maybe TRBD2 (5 bases). Germline V gene data show CDR1 as MGHDK and CDR2 as SYGVNS. The CDR3 is 14 residues long. Trimming shortened V by 4 bases and J by 8 bases, and 15 bases separated the two germline ends. CDR3 protein: CASSAARRRDEQFF. The DNA of the CDR3 is TGTGCCAGCAGTGCCGCCCGTCGGCGGGATGAGCAGTTCTTC.

This clone was seen only once. V is TRBV19 and J is TRBJ2-7; 7 bases are a match to TRBD1. Germline V gene data show CDR1 as LNHDA and CDR2 as SQIVND (reference sequence). CDR3 length: 14 residues. Losses at the gene ends were 5 bases for V and 3 bases for J; bases not matched to a gene: 7. The CDR3 coding sequence is TGTGCCAGTAGTGCGACAGGGAGAAACTACGAGCAGTACTTC. Translated: CASSATGRNYEQYF.

The sample holds one count of this clone. Here the CDR3 DNA reads TGCGCCAGCAGCTTGGACGGACTAGCTACCTACGAGCAGTACTTC. This encodes CASSLDGLATYEQYF. The chain recombines TRBV5-1 with TRBJ2-7; 8 bases fit TRBD2. V was pared by 0 bases and J by 2 bases, with 4 bases of the junction left unmatched. Germline values: CDR1 SGHRS, CDR2 YFSETQ. The CDR3 consists of 15 residues.

V gene TRBV5-1 combines with J gene TRBJ2-1, with 8 bases identical to TRBD2. The CDR3 consists of 17 residues. The J segment lost 7 bases and the V segment lost 2 bases, leaving 14 bases of the junction unmatched. Germline values: CDR1 SGHRS, CDR2 YFSETQ. The CDR3 DNA is TGCGCCAGCAGCTTCCCATTTCGGGAGGGCCTAAGGAATGAGCAGTTCTTC. As protein: CASSFPFREGLRNEQFF.

The chain couples TRBV5-1 to TRBJ2-7; possibly TRBD1 or TRBD2 for D (6 bases each). This CDR3 is built from 15 residues. CDR1 SGHRS and CDR2 YFSETQ come from the germline V gene. Trimming stripped 4 bases from V and 0 bases from J, with 14 bases between. The CDR3 region has the DNA TGCGCCAGCAGCATAGGACAGACTAGCTCCTACGAGCAGTACTTC. It yields the protein CASSIGQTSSYEQYF.

The rearrangement joins TRBV4-1 to TRBJ2-1; TRBD1 aligns across 7 bases. Trimming at V came to 4 bases and at J to 4 bases, leaving 7 bases not matched to a gene. Germline values: CDR1 MGHRA, CDR2 YSYEKL. The CDR3 spans 15 residues. CDR3 region: CASSLRDSRYNEQFF. Written as DNA, the CDR3 is TGCGCCAGCAGCCTCCGGGACAGCAGATACAATGAGCAGTTCTTC.

CDR3 sequence: CSVLAQGAETQYF. The DNA of the CDR3 is TGCAGCGTTCTCGCCCAAGGGGCAGAGACCCAGTACTTC. The chain employs TRBV29-1 and TRBJ2-5, with D perhaps matching TRBD1 (5 bases). V gave up 5 bases and J gave up 4 bases, with 14 bases separating them. Germline values: CDR1 SQVTM, CDR2 ANQGSEA. CDR3 length: 13 residues. Filled out from reference TRBV29-1 and TRBJ2-5, the complete variable domain reads SAVISQKPSRDICQRGTSLTIQCQVDSQVTMMFWYRQQPGQSLTLIATANQGSEATYESGFVIDKFPISRPNLTFSTLTVSNMSPEDSSIYLCSVLAQGAETQYFGPGTRLLVL.

The rearrangement joins TRBV4-2 to TRBJ2-2, with 7 bases aligning to TRBD2. Germline lookup yields CDR1 LGHNA and CDR2 YNFKEQ. This CDR3 has 18 amino acids. The J segment lost 3 bases and the V segment lost 0 bases, leaving 10 bases of the junction unmatched. The CDR3 DNA reads TGTGCCAGCAGCCAAGATGCAGTGGGACTATTTGACACCGGGGAGCTGTTTTTT. It specifies CASSQDAVGLFDTGELFF.